A selection of T cell receptor beta chains follows, all from one sample in a study of T cell repertoires in cytomegalovirus infection. TCRdb re-derived calls from the reads in MiXCR, one entry per CDR3 protein. The sample lists around 74,000 distinct CDR3 sequences; 3.7% were seen once. The source material was PBMCs. The receptors were gathered from a human donor in good health (CMV status not recorded). Some clones in this sample may be carry-over from other donors' samples. The CDR3 runs from the conserved cysteine through the conserved F or W. The order of the fields is J gene, clone size, D gene, V gene, CDR3 protein, CDR3 DNA. The D gene is left open where the match is weak. Clone size appears in some rows only: once, few, many, or a class for an expanded clone.

J gene: TRBJ1-6
clone size: medium-sized
D gene: TRBD1
V gene: TRBV7-2
CDR3 protein: CASSLRQGSPLHF
CDR3 DNA: TGTGCCAGCAGCTTACGACAGGGGTCACCCCTCCACTTT

J gene: TRBJ1-4
clone size: many
D gene: TRBD1
V gene: TRBV2
CDR3 protein: CASSETSGTGKLFF
CDR3 DNA: TGTGCCAGCAGTGAGACGTCCGGGACAGGGAAACTGTTTTTT

J gene: TRBJ2-7
clone size: many
D gene: NA
V gene: TRBV7-9
CDR3 protein: CASSSPKTPTQPYEQYF
CDR3 DNA: TGTGCCAGCAGCTCCCCAAAGACTCCAACCCAACCCTACGAGCAGTACTTC

J gene: TRBJ1-5
clone size: many
D gene: NA
V gene: TRBV6-2/TRBV6-3
CDR3 protein: CASSLKRQSQPQHF
CDR3 DNA: TGTGCCAGCAGTCTGAAGAGGCAGAGTCAGCCCCAGCATTTT

J gene: TRBJ2-5
clone size: many
D gene: TRBD2
V gene: TRBV20-1
CDR3 protein: CSAREAGNQETQYF
CDR3 DNA: TGCAGTGCTAGAGAAGCGGGGAATCAAGAGACCCAGTACTTC

J gene: TRBJ1-6
clone size: many
D gene: TRBD1
V gene: TRBV10-3
CDR3 protein: CAISAKQGTNSPLHF
CDR3 DNA: TGTGCCATCAGTGCGAAACAGGGGACGAATTCACCCCTCCACTTT

J gene: TRBJ2-1
clone size: NA
D gene: TRBD1
V gene: TRBV19
CDR3 protein: CASSNPGQPSSRNEQFF
CDR3 DNA: TGTGCCAGTAGTAACCCGGGACAGCCTTCGTCACGAAATGAGCAGTTCTTC

J gene: TRBJ1-5
clone size: many
D gene: TRBD1
V gene: TRBV6-1
CDR3 protein: CASSILQGAEGNQPQHF
CDR3 DNA: TGTGCCAGCAGCATTTTACAGGGGGCGGAGGGCAATCAGCCCCAGCATTTT

J gene: TRBJ1-1
clone size: many
D gene: NA
V gene: TRBV27
CDR3 protein: CASSLSTRTEAFF
CDR3 DNA: TGTGCCAGCAGTTTGTCGACACGCACTGAAGCTTTCTTT

J gene: TRBJ1-2
clone size: many
D gene: NA
V gene: TRBV28
CDR3 protein: CASSTDSGVYGYTF
CDR3 DNA: TGTGCCAGCAGTACTGACAGCGGCGTCTATGGCTACACCTTC

J gene: TRBJ1-6
clone size: many
D gene: NA
V gene: TRBV28
CDR3 protein: CASSFSNSPLHF
CDR3 DNA: TGTGCCAGCAGTTTTTCGAATTCACCCCTCCACTTT

J gene: TRBJ2-2
clone size: many
D gene: NA
V gene: TRBV6-2/TRBV6-3
CDR3 protein: CASSYRDTGPKNTGELFF
CDR3 DNA: TGTGCCAGCAGTTACAGGGACACCGGTCCGAAGAACACCGGGGAGCTGTTTTTT

J gene: TRBJ2-4
clone size: many
D gene: TRBD1
V gene: TRBV5-5
CDR3 protein: CASSLAPFPLFTGGIVQYF
CDR3 DNA: TGTGCCAGCAGCTTGGCCCCCTTTCCCTTATTTACAGGGGGCATAGTTCAGTACTTC

J gene: TRBJ2-5
clone size: many
D gene: TRBD2
V gene: TRBV29-1
CDR3 protein: CSVASGVLQETQYF
CDR3 DNA: TGCAGCGTGGCTAGCGGAGTTCTCCAAGAGACCCAGTACTTC

J gene: TRBJ2-1
clone size: many
D gene: TRBD1
V gene: TRBV7-2
CDR3 protein: CASSPQGQVMHNEQFF
CDR3 DNA: TGTGCCAGCAGCCCCCAGGGACAGGTAATGCACAATGAGCAGTTCTTC

J gene: TRBJ1-2
clone size: many
D gene: TRBD1
V gene: TRBV11-1
CDR3 protein: CASSLLTGSNGYTF
CDR3 DNA: TGTGCCAGCAGCCTACTGACAGGGAGTAATGGCTACACCTTC

J gene: TRBJ1-1
clone size: many
D gene: NA
V gene: TRBV7-2
CDR3 protein: CASSLNVESRQHEAFF
CDR3 DNA: TGTGCCAGCAGCTTAAACGTCGAGAGCCGACAGCATGAAGCTTTCTTT

J gene: TRBJ2-1
clone size: many
D gene: NA
V gene: TRBV6-2/TRBV6-3
CDR3 protein: CASSHGRFNEQFF
CDR3 DNA: TGTGCCAGCAGCCACGGACGGTTCAATGAGCAGTTCTTC

J gene: TRBJ2-1
clone size: many
D gene: TRBD2
V gene: TRBV28
CDR3 protein: CASSRLAGAYNEQFF
CDR3 DNA: TGTGCCAGCAGCCGACTAGCGGGGGCTTACAATGAGCAGTTCTTC

J gene: TRBJ2-7
clone size: many
D gene: NA
V gene: TRBV7-3
CDR3 protein: CASSPVPRGSSYEQYF
CDR3 DNA: TGTGCCAGCAGCCCGGTGCCACGGGGGTCCTCCTACGAGCAGTACTTC

J gene: TRBJ1-6
clone size: many
D gene: NA
V gene: TRBV7-2
CDR3 protein: CASSSDSHNSPLHF
CDR3 DNA: TGTGCCAGCAGCTCCGACAGTCATAATTCACCCCTCCACTTT

J gene: TRBJ1-1
clone size: many
D gene: NA
V gene: TRBV20-1
CDR3 protein: CSAAGRENTEAFF
CDR3 DNA: TGCAGTGCTGCAGGACGGGAGAACACTGAAGCTTTCTTT

J gene: TRBJ2-7
clone size: many
D gene: NA
V gene: TRBV30
CDR3 protein: CAWGIGAFYEQYF
CDR3 DNA: TGTGCCTGGGGAATTGGGGCCTTCTACGAGCAGTACTTC

J gene: TRBJ2-3
clone size: many
D gene: TRBD2
V gene: TRBV6-5
CDR3 protein: CASSIERGSDTQYF
CDR3 DNA: TGTGCCAGCAGTATAGAGCGGGGATCAGATACGCAGTATTTT

J gene: TRBJ1-1
clone size: many
D gene: NA
V gene: TRBV6-5
CDR3 protein: CASSYREGTEAFF
CDR3 DNA: TGTGCCAGCAGTTACAGGGAGGGCACTGAAGCTTTCTTT

J gene: TRBJ2-3
clone size: many
D gene: TRBD2
V gene: TRBV28
CDR3 protein: CASSLGGAFTDTQYF
CDR3 DNA: TGTGCCAGCAGTCTCGGGGGGGCCTTCACAGATACGCAGTATTTT

J gene: TRBJ2-3
clone size: many
D gene: NA
V gene: TRBV7-2
CDR3 protein: CASRTGTRQYF
CDR3 DNA: TGTGCCAGCAGAACCGGGACCAGGCAGTATTTT

J gene: TRBJ2-7
clone size: many
D gene: TRBD1
V gene: TRBV27
CDR3 protein: CASGKDRAGSYEQYF
CDR3 DNA: TGTGCCAGCGGAAAGGACAGGGCAGGATCCTACGAGCAGTACTTC